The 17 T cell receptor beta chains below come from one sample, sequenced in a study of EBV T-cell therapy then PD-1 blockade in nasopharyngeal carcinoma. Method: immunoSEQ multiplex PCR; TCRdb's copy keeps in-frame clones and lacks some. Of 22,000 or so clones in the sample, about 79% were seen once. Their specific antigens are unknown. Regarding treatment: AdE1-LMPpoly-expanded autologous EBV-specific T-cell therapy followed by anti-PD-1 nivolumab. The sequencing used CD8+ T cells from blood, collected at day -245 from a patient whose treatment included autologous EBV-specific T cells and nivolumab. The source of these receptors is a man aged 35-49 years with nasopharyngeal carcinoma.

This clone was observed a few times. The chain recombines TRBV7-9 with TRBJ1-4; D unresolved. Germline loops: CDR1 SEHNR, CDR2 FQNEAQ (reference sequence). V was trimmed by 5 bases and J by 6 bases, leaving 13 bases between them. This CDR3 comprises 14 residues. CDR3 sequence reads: CASSLPGPYEKLFF. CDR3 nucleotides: TGTGCCAGCAGCCTTCCCGGTCCCTATGAAAAACTGTTTTTT.

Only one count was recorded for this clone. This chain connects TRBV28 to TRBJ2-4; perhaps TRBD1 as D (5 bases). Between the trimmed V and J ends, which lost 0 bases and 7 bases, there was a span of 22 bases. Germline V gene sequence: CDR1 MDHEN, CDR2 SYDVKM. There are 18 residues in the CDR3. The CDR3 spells CASSLWAPDSTIGNIQYF. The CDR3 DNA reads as TGTGCCAGCAGTTTATGGGCCCCTGACAGTACGATCGGGAACATTCAGTACTTC.

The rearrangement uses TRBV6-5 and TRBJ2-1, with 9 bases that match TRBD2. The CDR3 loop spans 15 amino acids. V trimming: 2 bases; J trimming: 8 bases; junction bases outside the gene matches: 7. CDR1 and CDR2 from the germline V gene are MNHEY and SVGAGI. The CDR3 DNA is TGTGCCAGCAGTTACGGTGCGGGGGGGCCCGATGAGCAGTTCTTC. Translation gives CASSYGAGGPDEQFF.

CDR3 amino acids: CASSPDSIETQYF. The CDR3 nucleotides are TGTGCCAGCAGTCCGGACTCCATTGAGACCCAGTACTTC. V gene TRBV28 combines with J gene TRBJ2-5; D is perhaps TRBD2 (5 bases). The CDR3 has 13 amino acids. Germline values: CDR1 MDHEN, CDR2 SYDVKM. V was cut by 5 bases and J by 5 bases, with 12 bases left in between.

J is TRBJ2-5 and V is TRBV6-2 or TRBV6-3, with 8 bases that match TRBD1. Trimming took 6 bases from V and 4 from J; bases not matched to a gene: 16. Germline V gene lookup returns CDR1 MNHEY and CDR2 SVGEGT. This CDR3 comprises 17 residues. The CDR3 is CASSQGWSGGSVETQYF. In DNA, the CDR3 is TGTGCCAGCAGCCAGGGTTGGTCAGGGGGCTCGGTAGAGACCCAGTACTTC.

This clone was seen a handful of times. CDR3 coding DNA: TGTGCCAGCAGTTACCGGGACAATCAGCCCCAGCATTTT. This gives the protein CASSYRDNQPQHF. The V call is TRBV6-2 or TRBV6-3, the J call TRBJ1-5; D is unclear. Between the trimmed V and J ends, which lost 2 bases and 3 bases, there was a span of 5 bases. This CDR3 is built from 13 residues. Germline V gives CDR1 MNHEY, CDR2 SVGEGT.

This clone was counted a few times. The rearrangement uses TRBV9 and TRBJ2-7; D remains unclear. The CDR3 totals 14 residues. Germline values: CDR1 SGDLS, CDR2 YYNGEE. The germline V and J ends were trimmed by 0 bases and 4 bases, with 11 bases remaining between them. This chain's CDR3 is CASSVGPLSYEQYF. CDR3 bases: TGTGCCAGCAGCGTAGGACCCTTGTCGTACGAGCAGTACTTC. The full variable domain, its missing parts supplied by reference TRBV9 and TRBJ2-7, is DSGVTQTPKHLITATGQRVTLRCSPRSGDLSVYWYQQSLDQGLQFLIQYYNGEERAKGNILERFSAQQFPDLHSELNLSSLELGDSALYFCASSVGPLSYEQYFGPGTRLTVT.

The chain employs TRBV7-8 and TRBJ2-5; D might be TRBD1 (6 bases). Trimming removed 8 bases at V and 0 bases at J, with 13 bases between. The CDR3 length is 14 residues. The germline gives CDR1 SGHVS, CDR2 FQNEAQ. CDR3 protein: CASLGRGNQETQYF. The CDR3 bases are TGTGCCAGCTTAGGCAGGGGTAACCAAGAGACCCAGTACTTC. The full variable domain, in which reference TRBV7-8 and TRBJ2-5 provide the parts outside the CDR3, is GAGVSQSPRYKVAKRGQDVALRCDPISGHVSLFWYQQALGQGPEFLTYFQNEAQLDKSGLPSDRFFAERPEGSVSTLKIQRTQQEDSAVYLCASLGRGNQETQYFGPGTRLLVL.

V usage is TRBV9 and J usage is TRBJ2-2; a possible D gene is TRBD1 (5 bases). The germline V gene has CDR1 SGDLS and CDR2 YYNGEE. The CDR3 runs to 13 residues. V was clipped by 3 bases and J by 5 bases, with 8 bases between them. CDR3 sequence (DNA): TGTGCCAGCAGCGGCGACAGTACCGGGGAGCTGTTTTTT. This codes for CASSGDSTGELFF.

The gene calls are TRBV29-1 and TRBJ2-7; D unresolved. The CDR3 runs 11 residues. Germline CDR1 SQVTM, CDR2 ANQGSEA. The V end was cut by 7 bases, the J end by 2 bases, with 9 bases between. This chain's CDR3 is CSAQGAYEQYF. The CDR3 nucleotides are TGCAGCGCCCAAGGCGCCTACGAGCAGTACTTC.

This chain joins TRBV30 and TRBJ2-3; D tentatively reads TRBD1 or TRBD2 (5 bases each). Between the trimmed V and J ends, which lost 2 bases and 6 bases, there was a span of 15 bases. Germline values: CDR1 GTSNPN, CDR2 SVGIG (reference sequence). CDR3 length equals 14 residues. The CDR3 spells CAWSPGPTGDTQYF. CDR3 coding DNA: TGTGCCTGGAGTCCGGGACCCACCGGGGATACGCAGTATTTT.

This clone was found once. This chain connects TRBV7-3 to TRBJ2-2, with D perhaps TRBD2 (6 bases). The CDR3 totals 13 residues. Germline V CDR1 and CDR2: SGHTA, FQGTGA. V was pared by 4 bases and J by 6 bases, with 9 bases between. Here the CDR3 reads CASSSRGAGELFF. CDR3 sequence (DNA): TGTGCCAGCAGCTCGCGGGGCGCCGGGGAGCTGTTTTTT.

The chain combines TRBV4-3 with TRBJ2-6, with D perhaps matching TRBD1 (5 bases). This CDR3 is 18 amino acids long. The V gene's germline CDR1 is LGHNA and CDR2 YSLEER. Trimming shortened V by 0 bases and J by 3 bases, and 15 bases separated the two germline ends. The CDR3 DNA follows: TGCGCCAGCAGCCAAGATCTGCCAGGGCGACTTGGGGCCAACGTCCTGACTTTC. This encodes CASSQDLPGRLGANVLTF.

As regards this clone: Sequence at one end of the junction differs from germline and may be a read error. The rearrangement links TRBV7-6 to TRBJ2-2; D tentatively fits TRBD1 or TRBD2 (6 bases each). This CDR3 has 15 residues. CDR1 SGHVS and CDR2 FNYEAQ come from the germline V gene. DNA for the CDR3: TGTGCCAGCAGCCTAGCGCCAGGGGTCACCGGGGAGCTGTTTTTT. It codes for CASSLAPGVTGELFF. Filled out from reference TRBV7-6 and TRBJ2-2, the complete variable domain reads GAGVSQSPRYKVTKRGQDVALRCDPISGHVSLYWYRQALGQGPEFLTYFNYEAQQDKSGLPNDRFSAERPEGSISTLTIQRTEQRDSAMYRCASSLAPGVTGELFFGEGSRLTVL.

CDR3 loop: CASSPNGDTQYF. CDR3 nucleotides: TGTGCCAGTAGTCCGAACGGGGATACGCAGTATTTT. The chain combines TRBV19 with TRBJ2-3; D ambiguous. Germline loops: CDR1 LNHDA, CDR2 SQIVND (reference sequence). This CDR3 spans 12 amino acids. The V gene lost 5 bases and the J gene lost 6 bases, with 9 bases spanning the gap.

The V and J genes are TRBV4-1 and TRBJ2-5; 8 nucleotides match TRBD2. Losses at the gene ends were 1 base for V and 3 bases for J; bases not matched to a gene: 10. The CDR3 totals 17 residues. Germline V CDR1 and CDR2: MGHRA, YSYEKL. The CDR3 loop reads CASSQVARGGKKETQYF. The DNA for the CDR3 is TGCGCCAGCAGCCAAGTGGCCCGCGGGGGGAAAAAAGAGACCCAGTACTTC.

Here the CDR3 reads CASSIAPDRENTEAFF. CDR3 DNA: TGTGCCAGTAGTATTGCCCCGGACAGAGAGAACACTGAAGCTTTCTTT. V is TRBV19 and J is TRBJ1-1; maybe TRBD1 (6 bases). V was clipped by 3 bases and J by 1 base, with 15 bases between them. Germline-derived CDR1 and CDR2 are LNHDA and SQIVND (reference sequence). The CDR3 loop spans 16 amino acids.